The clone carrying this T cell receptor (beta chain) was found many times. The antigen remains undetermined. This sample is part of a study of metastatic and nonmetastatic thyroid tumors. Turning to the study itself: Malignant and benign thyroid patients had repertoires compared in peripheral blood and tumor or nodule tissue.

Study-level results: When malignant thyroid tumors were compared with benign nodules, TCR beta diversity was reportedly significantly higher in the malignant tumors. This held in both blood and tumor samples.

This CDR3 has 14 amino acids. CDR1 and CDR2 from the germline V gene are MNHNY and SVGAGI (reference sequence). V lost 2 bases, J lost 5 bases, and 12 bases lay in between. Treatment of any kind had been given to no patient before thyroid surgery. In the source study's methods: The study built a papillary thyroid cancer distant-metastasis classifier from CDR3 differences across clinicopathological groups. TCRdb re-called the PCR reads through MiXCR. The V and J calls shown here were made by TCRdb, not taken from the authors' results. The data contain tens of thousands of clones, roughly 18% of them singletons.

V gene TRBV6-6 combines with J gene TRBJ1-1; D possibly corresponds to TRBD1 (6 bases). Sequenced material: blood. This TCR derives from a male donor with papillary thyroid cancer or a benign thyroid nodule (not recorded which). Some clones in this sample may be carry-over from other donors' samples. In nucleotides, the CDR3 is TGTGCCAGCAGTTACGCTAACAGGGTTACTGAAGCTTTCTTT. This sequence encodes CASSYANRVTEAFF.